This T cell receptor (beta chain) comes out of a study of PD-L1 blockade in urothelial cancer. General study results and limits: Pretreatment TCR clonality in blood, when below the median, was predictive of better survival.

V dropped 1 base and J dropped 6; count of bases not matched to a gene: 8. Germline V lookup: CDR1 SGDLS, CDR2 YYNGEE. The CDR3 consists of 16 residues. A note on this clone: Antigen specificity is unknown.

Every PCR got spiked synthetic TCR analog templates. This table comes from immunoSEQ multiplex PCR, and its TCRdb copy is limited to in-frame clones, with some not included. The repertoire holds 15,000 to 20,000 clones, with around 90% as singletons. This TCR was sampled from a man aged 50 or older with urothelial cancer. V and J are TRBV9 and TRBJ2-3; 10 bases fit TRBD2. This specimen consisted of PBMCs, obtained around atezolizumab (anti-PD-L1) treatment. The CDR3 DNA follows: TGTGCCAGCAGCGTATCGAGCGGGAGGGCCGAGGATACGCAGTATTTT. It specifies CASSVSSGRAEDTQYF.